One T cell receptor beta chain is described in this entry. The sample belongs to a study of ipilimumab plus nivolumab after autologous stem cell transplantation. Background on the study: Typical patient got 5 or 6 ipilimumab doses and about eight nivolumab doses (median).

The data were produced by immunoSEQ multiplex PCR, yet TCRdb's version contains in-frame clones alone and is incomplete. This table holds more than 15,000 clones, roughly 79% found once. Starting 14 to 28 days after autologous transplant, ipilimumab 1 mg/kg was given. Patients got 3 mg/kg IV nivolumab weeks 1, 4, 7, 10, then biweekly through week 26. The sequenced sample was PBMCs, obtained in a trial of ipilimumab plus nivolumab as post-transplant consolidation. The TCR originated in a male donor with diffuse large B-cell lymphoma.

The CDR3 loop is CASSVGRGGDNSPLHF. CDR3 nucleotide sequence: TGTGCCAGCAGCGTAGGGAGGGGAGGGGATAATTCACCCCTCCACTTT. The chain uses TRBV9 and TRBJ1-6; a possible D gene is TRBD1 (5 bases). The germline V gene has CDR1 SGDLS and CDR2 YYNGEE. Trimming took off 0 bases at V and 5 bases at J, with 12 bases between the two ends. The CDR3 covers 16 residues.